The clone carrying this T cell receptor (beta chain) was detected a few times. Naivety among CD8 cells was defined by CD45RO negativity and positive CCR7 selection, thereby excluding terminally differentiated effector memory CD45RA+ cells. The data derive from a study of shared clonotypes between healthy human individuals. Sequencing was performed with immunoSEQ multiplex PCR; in TCRdb, only in-frame clones are kept and a portion is missing. The sample records about 2.1 million clones, 90% to 95% being singletons. This CDR3 contains 10 residues. The germline V gene has CDR1 MNHEY and CDR2 SVGAGI. The ends were cut back, 8 bases at V and 6 bases at J, with 5 bases in the middle.

The gene calls are TRBV6-5 and TRBJ1-5; the D is unclear. Sequencing was done on a sample of naive CD8+ T cells from PBMCs. The sequence derives from a man between 18 and 29 years old in good health. Some clones in this sample may be carry-over from other donors' samples. The CDR3 sequence: CASDGQPQHF. The CDR3 DNA sequence: TGTGCCAGCGACGGTCAGCCCCAGCATTTT.